This T cell receptor (beta chain) was sequenced for a study of cytomegalovirus exposure and HLA in healthy donors. General study results and limits: The study dropped some indistinguishable V segments, TRBV6-2 and TRBV6-3 among them. A later analysis found common viral pathogens apparently linked to several of the most significant clusters. The study labeled 150 to 200 TCR beta chains cytomegalovirus-associated.

With regard to this clone: Its matching antigen is unknown.

The CDR3 contains 14 residues. The germline gives CDR1 MNHEY, CDR2 SVGAGI. The junction had 7 bases not matched to a gene; V was cut back by 6 bases and J by 6 bases. The PCR used 60 Vbeta and 13 Jbeta primers. Clones were sequenced by immunoSEQ multiplex PCR, and TCRdb holds only the in-frame ones, with some missing. The sample lists approximately 88,000 clones; about 78% were seen once. V gene TRBV6-5 combines with J gene TRBJ1-3; 8 bases are shared with TRBD1. Sample: PBMCs. This clonotype was obtained from a man between 18 and 35 years old in good health and CMV-seropositive. Here the CDR3 DNA reads TGTGCCAGCAGGCGGACAGGGAGATTAAACACCATATATTTT. Translating it yields CASRRTGRLNTIYF.